This entry features one TCR beta chain sequence. CDR3 length: 15 amino acids. V shed 0 bases and J shed 0 bases, with 7 bases lying between them. Germline V gene lookup returns CDR1 SGHDT and CDR2 YYEEEE. Time point specified: peripheral blood 6 weeks after treatment start. These data come from a study of PD-L1 blockade in urothelial cancer. Sequencing used immunoSEQ multiplex PCR; TCRdb keeps in-frame clones, though not all of them. The sample records tens of thousands of clones, about 90% being singletons. The rearrangement links TRBV5-6 to TRBJ1-3; D uncertain. The sample consisted of PBMCs, taken around atezolizumab (anti-PD-L1) treatment. The sequence was collected from a man aged 65 to 79 with urothelial cancer. CDR3: CASSLGRPSGNTIYF. The CDR3 nucleotides read TGTGCCAGCAGCTTGGGGCGGCCCTCTGGAAACACCATATATTTT.